Listed below are T cell receptor beta chains from one sample, sequenced in a study of identical twins. MiXCR, applied by TCRdb to the 5' RACE reads, yields one record per CDR3 protein. The profile shows 450,000 or so distinct CDR3 sequences, about 24% of them singletons. This sample also appeared in a second study, on T cells expressing NK-cell markers.

Sequenced material: CD4+ T cells sorted from blood. Receptors originate from a young woman in good health. CDR3s include the opening cysteine and the closing phenylalanine or tryptophan. The D gene is left open where the match is weak. The size of a clone is reported for some rows only, either as once, few or many, or as a class for expanded clones.

-	-	TRBV20-1	TRBJ2-3	CSARDSQKGITQYF	TGCAGTGCTAGAGATTCTCAAAAGGGGATTACGCAGTATTTT
-	few	TRBV20-1	TRBJ1-1	CSARRPVLNTEAFF	TGCAGTGCTCGCCGACCGGTACTGAACACTGAAGCTTTCTTT
-	-	TRBV29-1	TRBJ1-2	CSVGSLAGYTF	TGCAGCGTTGGATCATTGGCCGGCTACACCTTC
-	once	TRBV9	TRBJ2-1	CASSVGKWGSSYNEQFF	TGTGCCAGCAGCGTAGGGAAGTGGGGGAGCTCCTACAATGAGCAGTTCTTC
-	-	TRBV20-1	TRBJ2-5	CSATDRNQETQYF	TGCAGTGCTACCGACAGGAACCAAGAGACCCAGTACTTC
-	few	TRBV27	TRBJ2-3	CASRPWGGSTDTQYF	TGTGCCAGCAGACCATGGGGAGGTAGCACAGATACGCAGTATTTT
-	-	TRBV12-3/TRBV12-4	TRBJ2-1	CASSLAPGPQFF	TGTGCCAGCAGTTTAGCGCCAGGGCCGCAGTTCTTC
TRBD2	-	TRBV5-6	TRBJ2-4	CASSGGGLVIQYF	TGTGCCAGCAGCGGCGGGGGTTTGGTCATTCAGTACTTC
-	-	TRBV7-9	TRBJ2-7	CASTTQGYEQYF	TGTGCCAGCACCACACAGGGATACGAGCAGTACTTC
TRBD2	-	TRBV6-4	TRBJ2-1	CASRTRPTSGATIYNEQFF	TGTGCCAGCAGGACCCGTCCGACTAGCGGGGCTACTATCTACAATGAGCAGTTCTTC
-	-	TRBV29-1	TRBJ1-1	CSVPGLRMNTEAFF	TGCAGCGTTCCGGGACTTCGCATGAACACTGAAGCTTTCTTT
-	few	TRBV6-1	TRBJ2-3	CASSTWTRKDTQYF	TGTGCCAGCAGTACGTGGACGAGAAAAGATACGCAGTATTTT
-	-	TRBV7-3	TRBJ2-6	CASSPSGRATGANVLTF	TGTGCCAGCAGCCCCAGTGGGCGGGCTACTGGGGCCAACGTCCTGACTTTC
TRBD1	few	TRBV20-1	TRBJ1-2	CSAREYRGQSGYTF	TGCAGTGCTAGAGAGTACAGGGGGCAAAGTGGCTACACCTTC
TRBD1	-	TRBV12-3/TRBV12-4	TRBJ1-5	CASAGTANQPQHF	TGTGCCAGCGCAGGGACAGCTAATCAGCCCCAGCATTTT